The 14 T cell receptor beta chains presented below share a single source sample, sequenced in a study of OX40 agonist ivuxolimab in advanced cancers. To prepare the library, the immunoSEQ multiplex PCR assay was applied. Entries here come from immuneACCESS through TCRdb and include only in-frame sequences with V and J called. Some clones fail to appear in such tables; in the studies checked, an unresolved V gene covers under half of the shortfall, and the cause of the remainder is unknown. Present in this sample are 12,000 or so clones, roughly 77% of which were seen just once. Over 11% of the sample belongs to the ten largest clones. The sequences come from CD4+ or CD8+ T cells sorted from blood, collected in a trial of the OX40 agonist ivuxolimab. These receptors were obtained from an adult with an advanced solid tumor such as melanoma, head and neck, liver or kidney cancer.

The gene calls are TRBV7-2 and TRBJ2-1, with TRBD2 matching over 9 bases. The junction had 8 bases not matched to a gene; V was cut back by 8 bases and J by 0 bases. CDR3 length equals 16 residues. Germline V gene lookup returns CDR1 SGHTA and CDR2 FQGNSA. The CDR3 coding sequence is TGTGCCAGCTCGGGACTAGCCGAGAGCTCCTACAATGAGCAGTTCTTC. Its translation: CASSGLAESSYNEQFF. Combining the CDR3 with reference TRBV7-2 and TRBJ2-1 gives the whole variable domain GAGVSQSPSNKVTEKGKDVELRCDPISGHTALYWYRQSLGQGLEFLIYFQGNSAPDKSGLPSDRFSAERTGGSVSTLTIQRTQQEDSAVYLCASSGLAESSYNEQFFGPGTRLTVL.

The chain has TRBV13 and TRBJ1-2; D possibly corresponds to TRBD1 (6 bases). Trimming pared 9 bases from V and 6 bases from J, leaving 11 bases between. From germline, CDR1 is PRHDT and CDR2 FYEKMQ (reference sequence). This CDR3 spans 11 amino acids. CDR3 protein: CARDRAHGYTF. As DNA, the CDR3 is TGTGCCAGGGACAGAGCTCATGGCTACACCTTC.

The J gene is TRBJ1-1, the V gene TRBV7-3, with D hard to call. Germline loops: CDR1 SGHTA, CDR2 FQGTGA. This CDR3 is 14 amino acids long. V dropped 0 bases and J dropped 4 bases, with 9 bases sitting between them. The CDR3 sequence: CASSLTGSSTEAFF. The CDR3 nucleotides read TGTGCCAGCAGCTTAACAGGGAGTTCCACTGAAGCTTTCTTT.

The chain couples TRBV6-1 to TRBJ2-7; TRBD2 matches 8 bases. V lost 1 base to trimming and J lost 4 bases; unmatched junction nucleotides: 6. The germline V gene has CDR1 MNHNS and CDR2 SASEGT. The CDR3 extends over 15 amino acids. For the CDR3, the DNA is TGTGCCAGCAGTGAAGGTGGCGGGGGGTTTTACGAGCAGTACTTC. Translated, it gives CASSEGGGGFYEQYF.

The V call is TRBV30, the J call TRBJ1-5; no clear D gene. V was trimmed by 1 base and J by 6 bases, leaving 10 bases between them. Germline CDR1 and CDR2: GTSNPN and SVGIG (reference sequence). CDR3 length: 13 residues. In DNA form, the CDR3 reads TGTGCCTGGAGTGAAGGAACTAGTCAGCCCCAGCATTTT. Protein sequence: CAWSEGTSQPQHF.

The chain joins TRBV6-1 to TRBJ1-6; no firm D call. V lost 6 bases to trimming and J lost 7 bases, with 13 bases between them. CDR1 and CDR2 from the germline V gene are MNHNS and SASEGT. The CDR3 totals 14 residues. The CDR3 region has the DNA TGTGCCAGCAGAAGAGCGGGCATCAATTCACCCCTCCACTTT. Residues: CASRRAGINSPLHF.

In this sample, this clone turned up once. Here the CDR3 DNA reads TGTGCCAGCAGCTATTATTCCCAAGAGACCCAGTACTTC. The encoded protein is CASSYYSQETQYF. The V and J genes are TRBV7-9 and TRBJ2-5; D gene uncertain. The CDR3 has 13 residues. Germline lookup yields CDR1 SEHNR and CDR2 FQNEAQ (reference sequence). Trimming cost V 4 bases and J 1 base, with 7 bases left between them.

The rearrangement links TRBV2 to TRBJ1-2; tentative D call: TRBD1 (5 bases). CDR3 size: 12 residues. Germline-derived CDR1 and CDR2 are SNHLY and FYNNEI. Trimming stripped 6 bases from V and 7 bases from J, with 12 bases between. The CDR3 sequence: CASSGSRAGYTF. The CDR3 nucleotides read TGTGCCAGCAGCGGGTCCAGGGCTGGCTACACCTTC.

V usage is TRBV6-5 and J usage is TRBJ2-7, with D unclear. The CDR3 loop spans 13 amino acids. The V and J ends lost 6 bases and 4 bases respectively, with 13 bases between them. Looked up from germline, CDR1 is MNHEY and CDR2 is SVGAGI. CDR3 residues: CASSVGETYEQYF. The CDR3 coding sequence is TGTGCCAGCAGCGTCGGCGAGACGTACGAGCAGTACTTC.

A few counts support this clone. The CDR3 sequence: CASRSPGAVNQPQHF. In DNA, the CDR3 is TGTGCCAGCAGATCACCGGGGGCAGTAAATCAGCCCCAGCATTTT. The chain links TRBV6-1 to TRBJ1-5; a possible D gene is TRBD1 (6 bases). Germline CDR1 MNHNS, CDR2 SASEGT. The length of the CDR3 is 15 residues. V gave up 6 bases and J gave up 4 bases, with 16 bases separating them.

CDR3 sequence (DNA): TGTGCCAGCAACCGACCCGGGGGGGCGGGTACTAATGAAAAACTGTTTTTT. The encoded protein is CASNRPGGAGTNEKLFF. The J gene is TRBJ1-4, the V gene TRBV7-9; D is perhaps TRBD1 (6 bases). The CDR3 spans 17 residues. V was cut by 7 bases and J by 2 bases, with 20 bases left in between. Looked up from germline, CDR1 is SEHNR and CDR2 is FQNEAQ (reference sequence).

The chain links TRBV5-6 to TRBJ2-7; 7 bases agree with TRBD1. After removal of 2 bases from V and 7 bases from J, the junction contained 9 bases not matched to a gene. The V gene's germline CDR1 is SGHDT and CDR2 YYEEEE. The CDR3 runs to 14 residues. DNA for the CDR3: TGTGCCAGCAGCTTAACGACAGGGTTGCGGGAGCAGTACTTC. It specifies CASSLTTGLREQYF.

DNA for the CDR3: TGTGCCAGCAGTGAAGCGGCTAGCGGGGGAGATACGCAGTATTTT. It specifies CASSEAASGGDTQYF. The chain is built from TRBV2 and TRBJ2-3, with 10 bases lining up with TRBD2. Per germline, CDR1 SNHLY and CDR2 FYNNEI. The CDR3 extends over 15 amino acids. Trimming removed 0 bases from V and 5 bases from J; junction bases left unmatched: 2.

The genes are TRBV27 and TRBJ2-1; no clear D gene. The CDR3 spans 13 residues. Per the germline V gene, CDR1 is MNHEY and CDR2 is SMNVEV (reference sequence). The germline V and J ends were trimmed by 2 bases and 7 bases, with 9 bases remaining between them. The CDR3 sequence is CASSLSLGNEQFF. The CDR3 nucleotides read TGTGCCAGCAGTTTAAGCTTGGGTAATGAGCAGTTCTTC.